This T cell receptor beta chain emerged from a study of metastatic and nonmetastatic thyroid tumors. Study at large: For malignant and benign thyroid patients, tumor or nodule tissue and blood were the sources whose repertoires were compared.

This clone was counted a few times. Its antigen is currently unknown. The junction differs from germline at one of its ends, possibly a read error. No treatment of any kind had been given to any patient before thyroid surgery. Overall study findings and caveats: Benign nodules reportedly had significantly lower TCR beta diversity than malignant thyroid tumors in blood and tumor.

Germline loops: CDR1 LGHNA, CDR2 YNFKEQ. The CDR3 is 13 amino acids. Using MiXCR, TCRdb reanalyzed the PCR reads. Among several thousand clones listed, around 16% were seen once. Sequencing input: tumor tissue. V is TRBV4-2 and J is TRBJ2-1; D ambiguous. The sequence was collected from a male donor with papillary thyroid cancer or a benign thyroid nodule (not recorded which). Some clones in this sample may be carry-over from other donors' samples. The CDR3 DNA reads as TGTACCAGCAGCCACAACACTTACAATGAGCAGTTCTTC. Protein: CTSSHNTYNEQFF.